The entry that follows covers one T cell receptor beta chain sequence. Profiled with immunoSEQ multiplex PCR; TCRdb holds only in-frame clones, not every one. The sample comprises some 45,000 clones, just under 95% of which are singletons, and under 6% rests with the top ten. The CDR3 length is 17 residues. V trimming: 5 bases; J trimming: 2 bases; junction bases outside the gene matches: 6. From germline, CDR1 is SGHKS and CDR2 YYEKEE (reference sequence). This entry comes from a study of T cell changes during pregnancy in multiple sclerosis. The sequencing here drew on CD8+ T cells from peripheral blood mononuclear cells, taken in the first trimester of pregnancy. This TCR was recovered from a female donor with multiple sclerosis, enrolled in a pregnancy study. This chain connects TRBV5-5 to TRBJ2-3, with 15 positions matching TRBD2. The CDR3 here is CASRVGLAGGITDTQYF. The CDR3 bases are TGTGCCAGCAGAGTAGGACTAGCGGGAGGGATCACAGATACGCAGTATTTT.